A single sample gave rise to the 17 T cell receptor beta chains below, sequenced in a study of T cell changes during pregnancy in multiple sclerosis. Assay: immunoSEQ multiplex PCR; the TCRdb copy retains only in-frame clones and omits some. The table includes 52,000 or so clones, about 87% detected once. Sequenced here: CD4+ T cells from peripheral blood mononuclear cells, sampled in the first trimester of pregnancy. These receptors were obtained from a female donor with multiple sclerosis, enrolled in a pregnancy study.

Only one count was recorded for this clone. The chain couples TRBV11-2 to TRBJ2-3, with D possibly TRBD2 on 7 matching bases. This CDR3 region has 20 residues. Germline CDR1 is SGHAT and CDR2 is FQNNGV. V was shortened by 0 bases and J by 2 bases, with 24 bases between the two germline ends. The CDR3 is CASSLEGGLLRGLHTDTQYF. The CDR3 DNA sequence: TGTGCCAGCAGCTTAGAGGGTGGGTTGTTGCGGGGGCTCCACACAGATACGCAGTATTTT. Based on the CDR3 plus reference TRBV11-2 and TRBJ2-3, the full variable domain is EAGVAQSPRYKIIEKRQSVAFWCNPISGHATLYWYQQILGQGPKLLIQFQNNGVVDDSQLPKDRFSAERLKGVDSTLKIQPAKLEDSAVYLCASSLEGGLLRGLHTDTQYFGPGTRLTVL.

CDR3 sequence (DNA): TGTGCCAGTAGTATTGACAGGGGTAATTCACCCCTCCACTTT. Amino acid sequence: CASSIDRGNSPLHF. The chain has TRBV19 and TRBJ1-6; 8 bases agree with TRBD1. Germline V gene sequence: CDR1 LNHDA, CDR2 SQIVND (reference sequence). The CDR3 extends over 14 amino acids. The ends lost 3 bases at V and 6 bases at J; junction bases unmatched: 1.

CDR3 region: CSVEDKGGGVYNEQFF. CDR3 sequence (DNA): TGCAGCGTTGAAGATAAGGGCGGGGGGGTTTACAATGAGCAGTTCTTC. V usage is TRBV29-1 and J usage is TRBJ2-1, with 9 bases fitting TRBD2. With 0 bases clipped from V and 4 bases from J, the junction kept 7 bases outside the gene matches. Germline V gene data show CDR1 as SQVTM and CDR2 as ANQGSEA. CDR3 length: 16 residues.

This rearrangement joins TRBV7-9 to TRBJ2-7; 9 bases map to TRBD1. Germline CDR1 SEHNR, CDR2 FQNEAQ (reference sequence). The CDR3 length is 14 residues. Trimming cost V 5 bases and J 2 bases; bases outside gene matches: 4. CDR3 in amino acids: CASSPGQGTYEQYF. The DNA of the CDR3 is TGTGCCAGCAGCCCAGGACAGGGGACCTACGAGCAGTACTTC.

The V and J genes are TRBV18 and TRBJ2-3; TRBD2 is a possible D gene (6 bases). Germline loops: CDR1 KGHSH, CDR2 LQKENI. Trimming left V 6 bases short and J 4 bases short, with 14 bases between. The CDR3 is 14 amino acids. CDR3 amino acids: CASSTNGGADTQYF. CDR3 DNA sequence: TGTGCCAGCTCCACTAACGGCGGGGCAGATACGCAGTATTTT.

This chain uses TRBV28 with TRBJ2-5, with D perhaps matching TRBD2 (6 bases). Germline CDR1 MDHEN, CDR2 SYDVKM. This CDR3 region has 14 residues. V dropped 3 bases and J dropped 3 bases, with 11 bases sitting between them. CDR3 in DNA: TGTGCCAGCAGTTTGCGGAGGAGGGAAGAGACCCAGTACTTC. This translates into CASSLRRREETQYF.

The chain links TRBV28 to TRBJ1-5, with a tentative D call TRBD1 (5 bases). V lost 5 bases and J 6 bases, leaving 17 bases between the germline ends. Germline V gene sequence: CDR1 MDHEN, CDR2 SYDVKM. The CDR3 runs 15 residues. The CDR3 region has the DNA TGTGCCAGCAGTCCCCGAGCAGGGCTTGGTCAGCCCCAGCATTTT. Translating it yields CASSPRAGLGQPQHF.

This sequence joins TRBV6-6 and TRBJ2-5; no clear D. The germline gives CDR1 MNHNY, CDR2 SVGAGI (reference sequence). Between the trimmed V and J ends, which lost 0 bases and 5 bases, there was a span of 4 bases. This CDR3 comprises 12 residues. The DNA of the CDR3 is TGTGCCAGCAGTTACTCCAGGGAGACCCAGTACTTC. Translated: CASSYSRETQYF.

The rearrangement joins TRBV28 to TRBJ1-3, with 8 bases lining up with TRBD1. The trim removed 4 bases at V and 3 bases at J, leaving 5 bases unmatched. The CDR3 sequence is 15 residues long. The germline gives CDR1 MDHEN, CDR2 SYDVKM. Here the CDR3 reads CASSSGGAGGNTIYF. CDR3 sequence (DNA): TGTGCCAGCAGTTCAGGGGGCGCAGGTGGAAACACCATATATTTT.

The rearrangement uses TRBV5-1 and TRBJ1-1; no reliable D call. The CDR3 runs to 14 residues. Germline assignment: CDR1 SGHRS and CDR2 YFSETQ. Trimming cost V 0 bases and J 3 bases, with 9 bases left between them. CDR3 sequence: CASSLETEHTEAFF. Here the CDR3 DNA reads TGCGCCAGCAGCTTGGAGACGGAGCACACTGAAGCTTTCTTT.

The chain joins TRBV5-4 to TRBJ2-3, with TRBD2 as a possible D gene (5 bases). The ends were cut back, 0 bases at V and 5 bases at J, with 13 bases in the middle. The CDR3 contains 15 residues. The germline V gene has CDR1 SGHNT and CDR2 YYREEE (reference sequence). CDR3 residues: CASSLAIGRGDTQYF. The DNA of the CDR3 is TGTGCCAGCAGCTTGGCCATCGGACGGGGAGATACGCAGTATTTT.

The CDR3 loop reads CASSLGRRNEKLFF. CDR3 nucleotide sequence: TGTGCCAGCAGTTTGGGGCGCCGTAATGAAAAACTGTTTTTT. The genes are TRBV27 and TRBJ1-4; TRBD1 is a possible D gene (5 bases). The germline V and J ends were trimmed by 3 bases and 4 bases, with 9 bases remaining between them. The germline V gene encodes CDR1 MNHEY and CDR2 SMNVEV (reference sequence). This CDR3 comprises 14 residues.

For the CDR3, the DNA is TGTGCCAGCAGCTCCGACAGGAACTCTGGAAACACCATATATTTT. This translates into CASSSDRNSGNTIYF. This chain uses TRBV7-2 with TRBJ1-3; TRBD1 is a possible D gene (6 bases). Trimming took 4 bases from V and 0 from J, leaving 10 bases between them. This CDR3 has 15 amino acids. Germline lookup yields CDR1 SGHTA and CDR2 FQGNSA.

The chain recombines TRBV19 with TRBJ1-1; no clear D. Germline lookup yields CDR1 LNHDA and CDR2 SQIVND (reference sequence). The CDR3 totals 15 residues. V lost 3 bases and J lost 1, with 12 bases in between. The CDR3 DNA sequence: TGTGCCAGTAGTATCTCAGCGAGTGGGAACACTGAAGCTTTCTTT. Its protein is CASSISASGNTEAFF.

The CDR3 is CASTASGTGDGEQYF. The DNA of the CDR3 is TGTGCCAGCACCGCATCCGGGACAGGGGACGGGGAGCAGTACTTC. This chain links TRBV7-6 with TRBJ2-7; 10 nucleotides line up with TRBD1. There are 15 residues in the CDR3. Germline V gene sequence: CDR1 SGHVS, CDR2 FNYEAQ. J was trimmed by 7 bases and V by 7 bases; bases with no gene match: 13.

The chain combines TRBV5-4 with TRBJ1-6; D may be TRBD1 (6 bases). The CDR3 contains 17 residues. Trimming took 3 bases from V and 0 from J, leaving 13 bases between them. Per the germline V gene, CDR1 is SGHNT and CDR2 is YYREEE (reference sequence). The CDR3 DNA reads as TGTGCCAGCAGCTCCTTAACAGGGAGCTCCTATAATTCACCCCTCCACTTT. Translated, it gives CASSSLTGSSYNSPLHF.

This chain links TRBV19 with TRBJ2-5; 8 bases align to TRBD2. CDR3 length equals 14 residues. Germline CDR1 LNHDA, CDR2 SQIVND (reference sequence). V lost 1 base, J lost 4 bases, and 2 bases stayed unmatched. The CDR3, as DNA: TGTGCCAGTAGTATAGGCCTAGCGGGAGAGACCCAGTACTTC. Its translation is CASSIGLAGETQYF.